One and the same sample provided the 27 T cell receptor beta chains below, sequenced in a study of post-analysis software for immune sequencing data. Study-wide findings and caveats: Elevated frequency relative to controls characterized a handful of TRBV segments in patients, TRBV5-6, TRBV5-1 and TRBV20-1 among them.

These receptors' antigens are unknown. The TCR beta cDNA libraries contained unique molecular identifiers. MiXCR was run by TCRdb on the PCR reads, yielding one entry per CDR3 protein. The sample consists of roughly 730,000 distinct CDR3 sequences, 25% to 30% of them appearing once. The source material was blood. The receptors come from a girl under 18 with multiple sclerosis.

There are a few counts of this clonotype. This chain uses TRBV27 with TRBJ2-6; D perhaps matches TRBD2 (6 bases). The CDR3 consists of 16 residues. Trimming took 0 bases from V and 7 from J, leaving 13 bases between them. Germline V CDR1 and CDR2: MNHEY, SMNVEV (reference sequence). CDR3 region: CASSLSPGVAANVLTF. DNA for the CDR3: TGTGCCAGCAGTTTATCCCCGGGAGTAGCAGCCAACGTCCTGACTTTC.

The chain couples TRBV5-6 to TRBJ2-1; the match to TRBD1 covers 8 bases. V shed 0 bases, J shed 9 bases, and the junction held 11 bases outside the gene matches. CDR1 SGHDT and CDR2 YYEEEE come from the germline V gene. This CDR3 is 16 amino acids long. The CDR3 region has the DNA TGTGCCAGCAGCTTGGTCGCGGACAGGGACCTAGGTGAGCAGTTCTTC. Protein product: CASSLVADRDLGEQFF. Based on the CDR3 plus reference TRBV5-6 and TRBJ2-1, the full variable domain is DAGVTQSPTHLIKTRGQQVTLRCSPKSGHDTVSWYQQALGQGPQFIFQYYEEEERQRGNFPDRFSGHQFPNYSSELNVNALLLGDSALYLCASSLVADRDLGEQFFGPGTRLTVL.

This clonotype appeared many times. This sequence joins TRBV6-5 and TRBJ2-3; TRBD1 matches 10 bases. The ends lost 2 bases at V and 4 bases at J; junction bases unmatched: 0. The CDR3 runs to 14 residues. Germline loops: CDR1 MNHEY, CDR2 SVGAGI. This chain's CDR3 is CASSYGTGADTQYF. DNA of the CDR3: TGTGCCAGCAGTTACGGGACAGGGGCAGATACGCAGTATTTT.

This clonotype was picked up a small number of times. The genes are TRBV4-3 and TRBJ1-2, with TRBD1 matching over 8 bases. V trimming: 1 base; J trimming: 8 bases; junction bases outside the gene matches: 6. The CDR3 length is 14 residues. Germline V gene data show CDR1 as LGHNA and CDR2 as YSLEER. The CDR3 DNA sequence: TGCGCCAGCAGCCAAGGACAGGGGATAGGAGGCTACACCTTC. Its protein product is CASSQGQGIGGYTF.

A note on this clonotype: Germline and junction disagree at one end, which may indicate a read error. V usage is TRBV20-1 and J usage is TRBJ2-3; D may be TRBD1 (6 bases). The CDR3 runs to 13 residues. Germline assignment: CDR1 DFQATT and CDR2 SNEGSKA (reference sequence). The CDR3 nucleotides read TGCAGTGCCGACGGGACATATCAAGATGCGCAGTATTTT. Translated: CSADGTYQDAQYF.

The table lists this clonotype with a few counts. V and J are TRBV5-1 and TRBJ1-4; D ambiguous. The length of the CDR3 is 12 residues. Deletions cut 4 bases from V and 11 bases from J, with 12 bases between. CDR1 is SGHRS, CDR2 YFSETQ, per germline. The CDR3 loop is CASSPEVGKLFF. In DNA, the CDR3 is TGCGCCAGCAGCCCGGAGGTCGGGAAACTGTTTTTT.

This clonotype was detected only a few times. The rearrangement links TRBV20-1 to TRBJ2-1, with 10 positions matching TRBD2. With 3 bases clipped from V and 9 bases from J, the junction kept 14 bases outside the gene matches. CDR1 and CDR2 from the germline V gene are DFQATT and SNEGSKA (reference sequence). The CDR3 has 16 amino acids. In DNA, the CDR3 is TGCAGTGCTAGGGGGAACGCGGGACTAGCGACTGCTGAGCAGTTCTTC. Translation gives CSARGNAGLATAEQFF.

The chain employs TRBV5-1 and TRBJ2-7; a weak D match, TRBD2 (5 bases). Germline CDR1 reads SGHRS; CDR2 reads YFSETQ. The CDR3 consists of 17 residues. Trimming took off 3 bases at V and 3 bases at J, with 22 bases between the two ends. The CDR3 DNA sequence: TGCGCCAGCAGCTCCGGCGGGCGTGGCAGAATCGGCTACGAGCAGTACTTC. Amino acids: CASSSGGRGRIGYEQYF. Filled out from reference TRBV5-1 and TRBJ2-7, the complete variable domain reads KAGVTQTPRYLIKTRGQQVTLSCSPISGHRSVSWYQQTPGQGLQFLFEYFSETQRNKGNFPGRFSGRQFSNSRSEMNVSTLELGDSALYLCASSSGGRGRIGYEQYFGPGTRLTVT.

The CDR3, as DNA: TGTGCCAGGAACGAGCAGTACTTC. This gives the protein CARNEQYF. This chain joins TRBV14 and TRBJ2-5; D unclear. The closer fit of TRBJ2-7 to the DNA end suggests the J call may be wrong. The CDR3 consists of 8 residues. CDR1 and CDR2 from the germline V gene are SGHDN and FVKESK.

This clonotype was picked up a small number of times. This sequence joins TRBV7-2 and TRBJ2-1; D is unresolved. CDR1 and CDR2 (germline): SGHTA, FQGNSA. The CDR3 loop spans 13 amino acids. V lost 5 bases and J lost 4, with 9 bases in between. This chain's CDR3 is CASSPEIYNEQFF. The CDR3 DNA reads TGTGCCAGCAGCCCAGAAATTTACAATGAGCAGTTCTTC.

In this sample, this clonotype turned up a few times. The genes are TRBV7-2 and TRBJ2-7, with 14 bases matching TRBD2. The CDR3 contains 18 residues. J lost 4 bases, V lost 0 bases, and 8 bases had no gene match. Germline loops: CDR1 SGHTA, CDR2 FQGNSA. In nucleotides, the CDR3 is TGTGCCAGCAGCTTAGCCCCGGGACTAGCGGGAGTTTGGTACGAGCAGTACTTC. Amino acids: CASSLAPGLAGVWYEQYF. The full variable domain, completed using reference TRBV7-2 and TRBJ2-7, is GAGVSQSPSNKVTEKGKDVELRCDPISGHTALYWYRQSLGQGLEFLIYFQGNSAPDKSGLPSDRFSAERTGGSVSTLTIQRTQQEDSAVYLCASSLAPGLAGVWYEQYFGPGTRLTVT.

This clonotype has just a few counts. The V gene is TRBV10-3, the J gene TRBJ2-1; 7 nucleotides agree with TRBD1. The ends lost 4 bases at V and 5 bases at J; junction bases unmatched: 8. The CDR3 runs 15 residues. Germline CDR1 and CDR2: ENHRY and SYGVKD. DNA of the CDR3: TGTGCCATCAGTGCTCCCGGGACAGCTAACAATGAGCAGTTCTTC. Amino acid sequence: CAISAPGTANNEQFF.

The chain links TRBV6-5 to TRBJ2-7; D possibly corresponds to TRBD1 (6 bases). V was clipped by 5 bases and J by 3 bases, with 14 bases between them. CDR3 length: 14 amino acids. Germline loops: CDR1 MNHEY, CDR2 SVGAGI. The CDR3 bases are TGTGCCAGCAGTAGGGACAAAGCCCTCTACGAGCAGTACTTC. This codes for CASSRDKALYEQYF.

The chain links TRBV28 to TRBJ1-2; TRBD1 matches at 9 bases. J was trimmed by 4 bases and V by 5 bases; bases with no gene match: 11. CDR1 is MDHEN, CDR2 SYDVKM, per germline. The CDR3 contains 16 residues. CDR3 sequence reads: CASSPTGTGYIYGYTF. In DNA, the CDR3 is TGTGCCAGCAGTCCGACCGGGACAGGGTACATCTATGGCTACACCTTC.

This clonotype occurred a few times. The chain links TRBV7-2 to TRBJ2-3, with TRBD2 as a possible D gene (5 bases). The CDR3 is 14 amino acids. Germline CDR1 reads SGHTA; CDR2 reads FQGNSA. The V gene lost 0 bases and the J gene lost 4 bases, with 8 bases spanning the gap. The CDR3 DNA follows: TGTGCCAGCAGCTTAGCACTAGTCCCAGATACGCAGTATTTT. This sequence encodes CASSLALVPDTQYF.

This clonotype was observed a handful of times. The V and J genes are TRBV28 and TRBJ2-5; D might be TRBD2 (5 bases). CDR3 length: 14 residues. Germline CDR1 and CDR2: MDHEN and SYDVKM. The V gene lost 2 bases and the J gene lost 1 base, with 8 bases spanning the gap. CDR3 in DNA: TGTGCCAGCAGTTTACTAACTAGCCAAGAGACCCAGTACTTC. This gives the protein CASSLLTSQETQYF.

This chain uses TRBV24-1 with TRBJ2-1; 7 positions agree with TRBD1. Looked up from germline, CDR1 is KGHDR and CDR2 is SFDVKD. After removal of 6 bases from V and 5 bases from J, the junction contained 6 bases not matched to a gene. The CDR3 has 14 residues. CDR3 loop: CATSSFQGDNEQFF. In DNA, the CDR3 is TGTGCCACCAGTTCATTTCAGGGGGACAATGAGCAGTTCTTC.

The table lists this clonotype with a count of one. V usage is TRBV27 and J usage is TRBJ1-1; 7 bases match TRBD1. The CDR3 runs 12 residues. The germline V gene encodes CDR1 MNHEY and CDR2 SMNVEV (reference sequence). The junction had 4 bases not matched to a gene; V was cut back by 10 bases and J by 2 bases. The CDR3 sequence: CATGDSNTEAFF. The CDR3 region has the DNA TGTGCCACGGGGGACAGTAACACTGAAGCTTTCTTT.

The rearrangement joins TRBV20-1 to TRBJ2-7, with D tentatively TRBD2 (6 bases). Germline values: CDR1 DFQATT, CDR2 SNEGSKA (reference sequence). The CDR3 length is 11 residues. V dropped 7 bases and J dropped 5 bases, with 12 bases sitting between them. DNA for the CDR3: TGCAGTGGCGGCGGGGTTCACGAGCAGTACTTC. Translating it yields CSGGGVHEQYF.

This clonotype has only a few counts. This rearrangement joins TRBV20-1 to TRBJ2-7; D is undetermined. V lost 3 bases and J lost 7, with 10 bases in between. The CDR3 contains 11 residues. Germline loops: CDR1 DFQATT, CDR2 SNEGSKA (reference sequence). The CDR3 DNA is TGCAGTGCTAGGCCGGCCGGGGAGCAGTACTTC. It is translated as CSARPAGEQYF.

This clonotype was detected a few times. A much larger clone differs by one base, so this may be a read error. V gene TRBV20-1 combines with J gene TRBJ2-7; 7 nucleotides line up with TRBD1. V lost 6 bases to trimming and J lost 1 base; unmatched junction nucleotides: 6. Germline V gene lookup returns CDR1 DFQATT and CDR2 SNEGSKA (reference sequence). The CDR3 is made up of 13 amino acids. CDR3 sequence reads: CSAQPGQSYEQYF. For the CDR3, the DNA is TGCAGTGCGCAGCCGGGACAGTCCTACGAGCAGTACTTC.

This clonotype was recorded once. The gene calls are TRBV20-1 and TRBJ1-1; D possibly corresponds to TRBD1 (5 bases). This CDR3 is 14 amino acids long. The germline V gene has CDR1 DFQATT and CDR2 SNEGSKA (reference sequence). Trimming stripped 0 bases from V and 6 bases from J, with 14 bases between. The CDR3 sequence: CSARDLGSGPEAFF. The CDR3 nucleotides read TGCAGTGCTAGAGATCTGGGTTCGGGACCTGAAGCTTTCTTT.

On this clonotype: Possible read error: a much larger clone is one base away. This chain joins TRBV5-5 and TRBJ1-2, with TRBD1 identical over 10 bases. V shed 1 base, J shed 10 bases, and the junction held 7 bases outside the gene matches. Germline values: CDR1 SGHKS, CDR2 YYEKEE (reference sequence). The CDR3 contains 14 residues. The CDR3 sequence: CASSLTWTGGDYTF. Written as DNA, the CDR3 is TGTGCCAGCAGCTTGACCTGGACAGGGGGTGACTACACCTTC.

This clonotype has a handful of counts. The chain couples TRBV6-1 to TRBJ2-3, with 8 nucleotides matching TRBD2. The CDR3 spans 15 residues. Germline V gene sequence: CDR1 MNHNS, CDR2 SASEGT. Trimming at V came to 0 bases and at J to 5 bases, leaving 4 bases not matched to a gene. The CDR3 nucleotides are TGTGCCAGCAGTGAAGCCGGGACTAGGCGAGATACGCAGTATTTT. Its translation is CASSEAGTRRDTQYF.

Comments on this clonotype: A read error may explain this, as a much larger clone is one base away. This rearrangement joins TRBV6-6 to TRBJ2-7; 9 bases match TRBD1. CDR1 is MNHNY and CDR2 is SVGAGI in the germline V gene (reference sequence). V trimming: 2 bases; J trimming: 2 bases; junction bases outside the gene matches: 1. The CDR3 is 14 amino acids. CDR3 protein: CASSYRDRAYEQYF. The CDR3 DNA follows: TGTGCCAGCAGTTACCGGGACAGGGCCTACGAGCAGTACTTC.

The chain couples TRBV4-3 to TRBJ2-5; D gene uncertain. The CDR3 is 12 amino acids. Germline V gene lookup returns CDR1 LGHNA and CDR2 YSLEER. Trimming took 7 bases from V and 4 from J, leaving 10 bases between them. In DNA, the CDR3 is TGCGCCAGCACGGACGTCGGAGAGACCCAGTACTTC. Protein sequence: CASTDVGETQYF.

The chain uses TRBV11-2 and TRBJ2-2, with unresolved D. Germline assignment: CDR1 SGHAT and CDR2 FQNNGV. V lost 5 bases, J lost 1 base, and 11 bases lay in between. The CDR3 runs to 15 residues. The CDR3 spells CASSARLGNTGELFF. CDR3 sequence (DNA): TGTGCCAGCAGCGCCCGGCTGGGGAACACCGGGGAGCTGTTTTTT.